This T cell receptor (beta chain) was identified in a study of cytomegalovirus exposure and HLA in healthy donors. Whole-study results and caveats: Later work associated over 15,000 TCR beta sequences with HLA alleles at 0.05 false discovery rate.

Primers included in the PCR were 60 Vbeta and 13 Jbeta primers. Here immunoSEQ multiplex PCR was the method, and the copy in TCRdb shows in-frame clones only, minus some. The sample includes some 130,000 clones, 79% seen only once; the top ten take 6.5% to 7%. The V and J ends lost 2 bases and 6 bases, in that order; junction bases with no gene match: 6. Per germline, CDR1 GTSNPN and CDR2 SVGIG (reference sequence). CDR3 size: 13 residues. Turning to this clone: Its cognate antigen is unknown.

The chain uses TRBV30 and TRBJ1-2, with 7 bases fitting TRBD1. Sequenced: PBMCs. This clonotype was obtained from a man aged 40-49 years in good health and CMV-seropositive. The CDR3 loop reads CAWSQSTGNGYTF. Here the CDR3 DNA reads TGTGCCTGGAGTCAATCGACAGGGAATGGCTACACCTTC.